The rows below give T cell receptor beta chains drawn from one sample of a study of blood T cell repertoires in COVID-19. Produced via immunoSEQ multiplex PCR; TCRdb's table is partial and in-frame only. Of 200,000 or so clones listed, about 84% are singletons. The sequenced sample consisted of peripheral blood. The receptors come from a woman under 40 with acute or convalescent COVID-19. CDR3s include the opening cysteine and the closing phenylalanine or tryptophan. Not all rows give a size; the values are once, few, many and, for expanded clones, a class.

clone size	V gene	CDR3 length	J gene	CDR3 protein
.	TRBV9	12	TRBJ2-7	CASSPDSYEQYF
.	TRBV7-2	15	TRBJ2-7	CASSLRTGFTYEQYF
.	TRBV19	15	TRBJ2-2	CASRIQGADTGELFF
.	TRBV14	12	TRBJ2-5	CASSQAKKTQYF
.	TRBV19	16	TRBJ1-5	CASSTPGQGFNQPQHF
.	TRBV7-2	14	TRBJ2-7	CASSLREGSYEQYF
few	TRBV28	15	TRBJ2-5	CASSFGEGAQETQYF
.	TRBV14	16	TRBJ2-1	CASSQLLAGYYNEQFF
.	TRBV7-3	14	TRBJ2-1	CASSPPGLDNEQFF
.	TRBV27	16	TRBJ2-7	CASRAPKGPGSYEQYF
.	TRBV10-3	12	TRBJ1-1	CATGQALTEAFF
.	TRBV9	15	TRBJ2-3	CASSVWGVSTDTQYF
.	TRBV6-4	14	TRBJ1-6	CASSLTRLSSPLHF
.	TRBV3-1/TRBV3-2	15	TRBJ2-7	CASSPPDRSTYEQYF
once	TRBV28	14	TRBJ2-4	CASSAPRGKNIQYF
.	TRBV19	13	TRBJ2-7	CASSIRAGVGQYF
.	TRBV7-6	15	TRBJ1-4	CASSLDRGTNEKLFF
.	TRBV2	13	TRBJ2-5	CASNTGSRETQYF
.	TRBV5-4	13	TRBJ1-4	CATLGAPNEKLFF
.	TRBV27	18	TRBJ2-3	CASSHGLAGSSSTDTQYF
.	TRBV5-1	15	TRBJ1-2	CASSSTGTGSYGYTF
once	TRBV5-1	15	TRBJ2-2	CASSYGQATAGELFF
.	TRBV11-2	16	TRBJ2-7	CASRRLAGGTSYEQYF